This T cell receptor (beta chain) is drawn from a study of radiation and T cells in renal cell carcinoma. The time point was: blood 2 weeks post-SBRT. Sample treatment: 15 Gy SBRT to primary tumor, nephrectomy 4 weeks later. Serial blood draws occurred at baseline and 2 and 4 weeks post-SBRT. The patient's renal cell carcinoma had clear cell pathology. Looked up from germline, CDR1 is SGHNT and CDR2 is YYREEE (reference sequence). After removal of 4 bases from V and 6 bases from J, the junction contained 8 bases not matched to a gene. CDR3 length: 14 residues. Assay: immunoSEQ multiplex PCR; the TCRdb copy retains only in-frame clones and omits some. The sample holds around 120,000 clones; 81% are singletons and the top ten take around 1.8%.

This TCR derives from a woman aged 55-69 years with renal cell carcinoma. The sample consisted of blood, taken from a patient whose treatment included radiotherapy and nephrectomy. The chain couples TRBV5-4 to TRBJ1-2; 8 nucleotides agree with TRBD1. The CDR3 region has the DNA TGTGCCAGCAGCCCAGGACAGGGTAGAAATGGCTACACCTTC. As protein: CASSPGQGRNGYTF.